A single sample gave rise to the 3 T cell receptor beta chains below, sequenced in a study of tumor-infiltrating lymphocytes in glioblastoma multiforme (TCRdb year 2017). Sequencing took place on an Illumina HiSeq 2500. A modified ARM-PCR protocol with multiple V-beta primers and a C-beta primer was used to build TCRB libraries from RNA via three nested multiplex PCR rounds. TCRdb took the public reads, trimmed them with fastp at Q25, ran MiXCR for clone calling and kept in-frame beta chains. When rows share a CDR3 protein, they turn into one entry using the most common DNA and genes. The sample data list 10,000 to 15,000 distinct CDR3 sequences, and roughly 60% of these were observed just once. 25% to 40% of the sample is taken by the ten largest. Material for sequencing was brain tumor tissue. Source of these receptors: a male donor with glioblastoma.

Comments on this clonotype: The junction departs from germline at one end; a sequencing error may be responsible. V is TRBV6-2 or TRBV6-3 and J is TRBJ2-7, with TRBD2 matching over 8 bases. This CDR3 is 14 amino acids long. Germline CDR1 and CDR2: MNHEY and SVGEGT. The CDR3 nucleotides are TGTGCCAGCAGGTCGGGGGGGACCCCTTACGAGCAATACTTC. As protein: CASRSGGTPYEQYF.

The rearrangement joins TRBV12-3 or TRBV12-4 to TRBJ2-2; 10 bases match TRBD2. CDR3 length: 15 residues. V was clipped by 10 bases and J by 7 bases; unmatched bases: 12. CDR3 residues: CANSLSGRGGGELFF. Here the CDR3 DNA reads TGTGCCAACAGCCTGAGCGGGAGGGGCGGCGGGGAGCTGTTTTTT.

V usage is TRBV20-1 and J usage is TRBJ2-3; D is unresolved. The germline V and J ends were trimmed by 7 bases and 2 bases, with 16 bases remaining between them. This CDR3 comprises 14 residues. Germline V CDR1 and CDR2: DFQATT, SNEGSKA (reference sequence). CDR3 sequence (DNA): TGCAGTGTAAACACGGTTTATCCCACAGATACGCAGTATTTT. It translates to CSVNTVYPTDTQYF.